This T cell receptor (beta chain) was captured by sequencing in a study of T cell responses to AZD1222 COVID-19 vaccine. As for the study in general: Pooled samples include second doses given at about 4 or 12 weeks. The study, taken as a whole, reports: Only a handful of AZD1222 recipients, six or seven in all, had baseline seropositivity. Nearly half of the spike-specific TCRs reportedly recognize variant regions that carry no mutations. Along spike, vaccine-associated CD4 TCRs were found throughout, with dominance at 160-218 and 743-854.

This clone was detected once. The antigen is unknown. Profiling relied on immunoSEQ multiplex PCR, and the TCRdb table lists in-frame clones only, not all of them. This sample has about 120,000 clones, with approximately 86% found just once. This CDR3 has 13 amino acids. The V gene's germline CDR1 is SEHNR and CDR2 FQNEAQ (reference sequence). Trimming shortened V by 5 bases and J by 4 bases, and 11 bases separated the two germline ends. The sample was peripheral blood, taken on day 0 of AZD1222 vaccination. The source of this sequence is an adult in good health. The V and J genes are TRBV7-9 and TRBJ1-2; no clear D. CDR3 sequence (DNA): TGTGCCAGCAGCAATCCTAGGATCTATGGCTACACCTTC. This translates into CASSNPRIYGYTF.